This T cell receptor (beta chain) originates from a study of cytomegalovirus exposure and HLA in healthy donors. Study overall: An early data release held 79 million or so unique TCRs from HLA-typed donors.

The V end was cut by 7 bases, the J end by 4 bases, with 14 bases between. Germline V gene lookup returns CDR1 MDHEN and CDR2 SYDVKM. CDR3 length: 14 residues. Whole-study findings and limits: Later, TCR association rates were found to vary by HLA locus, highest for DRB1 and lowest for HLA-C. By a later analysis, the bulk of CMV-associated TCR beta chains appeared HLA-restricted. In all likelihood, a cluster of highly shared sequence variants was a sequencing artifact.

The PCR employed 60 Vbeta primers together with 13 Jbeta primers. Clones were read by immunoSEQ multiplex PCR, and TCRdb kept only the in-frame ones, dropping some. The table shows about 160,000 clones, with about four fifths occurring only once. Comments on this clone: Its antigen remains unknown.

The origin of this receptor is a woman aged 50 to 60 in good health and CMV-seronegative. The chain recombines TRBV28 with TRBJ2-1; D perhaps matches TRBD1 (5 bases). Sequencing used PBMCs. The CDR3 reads CASTPIGDYNEQFF. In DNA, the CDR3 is TGTGCCAGCACCCCAATAGGGGATTACAATGAGCAGTTCTTC. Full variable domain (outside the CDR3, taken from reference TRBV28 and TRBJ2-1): DVKVTQSSRYLVKRTGEKVFLECVQDMDHENMFWYRQDPGLGLRLIYFSYDVKMKEKGDIPEGYSVSREKKERFSLILESASTNQTSMYLCASTPIGDYNEQFFGPGTRLTVL.